These T cell receptor beta chains were read from a single sample in a study of blood T cell repertoires in COVID-19. Clones were read by immunoSEQ multiplex PCR, and TCRdb kept only the in-frame ones, dropping some. The sample records about 250,000 clones, around 90% being singletons. Sequencing used PBMCs or T cells enriched from blood (not recorded which). The receptors come from a woman aged 25 to 39 with acute COVID-19. The CDR3 runs from the conserved cysteine through the conserved F or W. Fields, in order: CDR3 length, D gene, clone size, J gene, V gene, CDR3 protein, CDR3 DNA. D genes are given only for firm matches. Clone size, where shown, is once, few, many, or a class for clones that have expanded.

len: 19; d_gene: TRBD2; abundance: NA; j_gene: TRBJ2-7; v_gene: TRBV7-9; CDR3aa: CASYGQNRLAGGPGYEQYF; CDR3nt: TGTGCCAGCTACGGGCAAAATAGACTAGCGGGAGGACCTGGCTACGAGCAGTACTTC
len: 15; d_gene: NA; abundance: NA; j_gene: TRBJ2-1; v_gene: TRBV27; CDR3aa: CASSFPLSPPNEQFF; CDR3nt: TGTGCCAGCAGTTTCCCACTATCGCCCCCCAATGAGCAGTTCTTC
len: 18; d_gene: TRBD2; abundance: NA; j_gene: TRBJ2-2; v_gene: TRBV9; CDR3aa: CASSAGTSGGLSTGELFF; CDR3nt: TGTGCCAGCAGTGCCGGGACTAGCGGGGGGCTCTCCACCGGGGAGCTGTTTTTT
len: 16; d_gene: NA; abundance: medium-sized; j_gene: TRBJ2-3; v_gene: TRBV7-2; CDR3aa: CASSLGAGPAGDTQYF; CDR3nt: TGTGCCAGCAGCTTAGGGGCGGGACCCGCGGGAGATACGCAGTATTTT
len: 19; d_gene: NA; abundance: NA; j_gene: TRBJ2-3; v_gene: TRBV11-3; CDR3aa: CASSLEGRTELKSTDTQYF; CDR3nt: TGTGCCAGCAGCTTAGAGGGTCGGACTGAGCTCAAGAGCACAGATACGCAGTATTTT
len: 15; d_gene: NA; abundance: NA; j_gene: TRBJ1-5; v_gene: TRBV6-5; CDR3aa: CASSSGGTGLQPQHF; CDR3nt: TGTGCCAGCAGTAGCGGGGGTACAGGGTTACAGCCCCAGCATTTT
len: 14; d_gene: NA; abundance: NA; j_gene: TRBJ2-5; v_gene: TRBV29-1; CDR3aa: CSVDLGEGEETQYF; CDR3nt: TGCAGCGTTGATTTGGGTGAGGGGGAAGAGACCCAGTACTTC
len: 15; d_gene: TRBD2; abundance: NA; j_gene: TRBJ2-3; v_gene: TRBV11-2; CDR3aa: CASSLFAGGLYTQYF; CDR3nt: TGTGCCAGCAGCTTGTTCGCGGGGGGGTTGTATACGCAGTATTTT
len: 15; d_gene: TRBD2; abundance: NA; j_gene: TRBJ2-3; v_gene: TRBV19; CDR3aa: CASSLSGGSTDTQYF; CDR3nt: TGTGCCAGTAGCCTGAGCGGGGGTAGCACAGATACGCAGTATTTT
len: 16; d_gene: TRBD1; abundance: NA; j_gene: TRBJ2-1; v_gene: TRBV5-5; CDR3aa: CASTEMGTGAANEQFF; CDR3nt: TGTGCCAGCACCGAAATGGGGACAGGGGCAGCAAATGAGCAGTTCTTC
len: 15; d_gene: NA; abundance: once; j_gene: TRBJ2-2; v_gene: TRBV14; CDR3aa: CASSPWTENTGELFF; CDR3nt: TGTGCCAGCAGCCCGTGGACAGAAAACACCGGGGAGCTGTTTTTT
len: 18; d_gene: NA; abundance: NA; j_gene: TRBJ1-4; v_gene: TRBV4-1; CDR3aa: CASSRAQTGSSTNEKLFF; CDR3nt: TGCGCCAGCAGCCGAGCGCAAACAGGGTCTTCAACTAATGAAAAACTGTTTTTT
len: 15; d_gene: NA; abundance: NA; j_gene: TRBJ1-3; v_gene: TRBV14; CDR3aa: CASSQQALPGNTIYF; CDR3nt: TGTGCCAGCAGCCAACAGGCTCTACCCGGAAACACCATATATTTT
len: 15; d_gene: NA; abundance: NA; j_gene: TRBJ1-6; v_gene: TRBV4-1; CDR3aa: CASSQLQAAHSPLHF; CDR3nt: TGCGCCAGCAGCCAACTACAGGCTGCGCATTCACCCCTCCACTTT
len: 11; d_gene: NA; abundance: NA; j_gene: TRBJ2-7; v_gene: TRBV28; CDR3aa: CASSRMYEQYF; CDR3nt: TGTGCCAGCAGCAGAATGTACGAGCAGTACTTC
len: 17; d_gene: TRBD2; abundance: NA; j_gene: TRBJ2-1; v_gene: TRBV4-2; CDR3aa: CASSLRLAGYQDNEQFF; CDR3nt: TGTGCCAGCAGCTTACGACTAGCGGGCTATCAGGACAATGAGCAGTTCTTC
len: 13; d_gene: NA; abundance: NA; j_gene: TRBJ2-5; v_gene: TRBV5-4; CDR3aa: CASTAAGSETQYF; CDR3nt: TGTGCCAGCACAGCGGCGGGGTCCGAGACCCAGTACTTC
len: 13; d_gene: NA; abundance: once; j_gene: TRBJ1-1; v_gene: TRBV28; CDR3aa: CASSYNRDTEAFF; CDR3nt: TGTGCCAGCAGTTATAACAGGGACACTGAAGCTTTCTTT
len: 15; d_gene: TRBD2; abundance: NA; j_gene: TRBJ2-3; v_gene: TRBV5-1; CDR3aa: CASSPRGGSTDTQYF; CDR3nt: TGCGCCAGCAGCCCCCGGGGGGGTAGCACAGATACGCAGTATTTT
len: 12; d_gene: TRBD1; abundance: NA; j_gene: TRBJ2-7; v_gene: TRBV2; CDR3aa: CASWDRDYEQYF; CDR3nt: TGTGCCAGCTGGGACAGGGACTATGAGCAGTACTTC
len: 15; d_gene: TRBD1; abundance: once; j_gene: TRBJ2-7; v_gene: TRBV6-5; CDR3aa: CASRPRDRSYHEQYF; CDR3nt: TGTGCCAGCAGACCTCGGGACAGGAGTTACCACGAGCAGTACTTC
len: 15; d_gene: TRBD1; abundance: NA; j_gene: TRBJ2-2; v_gene: TRBV19; CDR3aa: CASTTGQSSTGELFF; CDR3nt: TGTGCCAGCACGACGGGACAGTCTTCCACCGGGGAGCTGTTTTTT